These T cell receptor beta chains were read from a single sample in a study of blood T cell repertoires in COVID-19. The table came from immunoSEQ multiplex PCR; TCRdb's copy has only in-frame clones and leaves some out. The table shows roughly 150,000 clones, with 82% occurring only once. The specimen sequenced was peripheral blood. These receptor sequences come from a woman older than 75 with acute or convalescent COVID-19. Both conserved end residues are part of each CDR3. Only part of the rows carry a size: once, few, many, or a class if the clone is expanded.

cdr3_length | clone_size | j_call | v_call | cdr3_aa
13 | once | TRBJ1-2 | TRBV21-1 | CASSLQDRDGHTF
21 | NA | TRBJ2-7 | TRBV10-2 | CASSGMTGTWDLVANSYEQYF
15 | once | TRBJ2-6 | TRBV11-2 | CASLQGQGGANVLTF
13 | NA | TRBJ2-5 | TRBV3-1/TRBV3-2 | CASSRNRDSLQYF
14 | NA | TRBJ2-1 | TRBV7-2 | CASSTSGRNNEQFF
17 | NA | TRBJ2-1 | TRBV5-5 | CASSLTLDRVVANEQFF
16 | NA | TRBJ2-2 | TRBV5-1 | CASEASGRSGTGELFF
14 | NA | TRBJ2-1 | TRBV5-1 | CASSLNPSDNEQFF
19 | NA | TRBJ1-4 | TRBV7-6 | CASSLGPPGQGWENEKLFF
16 | once | TRBJ1-1 | TRBV28 | CATREQGAPIDTEAFF
14 | NA | TRBJ1-2 | TRBV4-1 | CASSPGQGNYGYTF
14 | NA | TRBJ2-7 | TRBV27 | CASSPPGQGQGQYF
13 | NA | TRBJ2-3 | TRBV9 | CASSRYSTDTQYF
13 | NA | TRBJ1-1 | TRBV10-1 | CASSDYDRGQAFF
14 | NA | TRBJ1-2 | TRBV29-1 | CSVGGGQENYGYTF
16 | once | TRBJ1-2 | TRBV9 | CASSVLEDTRNYGYTF
15 | few | TRBJ2-1 | TRBV7-3 | CASSLNGLAGFEQFF
15 | NA | TRBJ1-6 | TRBV5-1 | CASSPGQANNSPLHF
15 | NA | TRBJ1-5 | TRBV19 | CASRFGRGDNQPQHF
15 | NA | TRBJ2-3 | TRBV21-1 | CASSKWRDGTDTQYF
17 | NA | TRBJ2-1 | TRBV19 | CASSIDTSGSADNEQFF
12 | NA | TRBJ1-2 | TRBV29-1 | CSVEPVFYGYTF
14 | NA | TRBJ1-4 | TRBV5-1 | CASSYTGQGEKLFF
16 | few | TRBJ2-7 | TRBV4-1 | CASSTRIAGISQEQYF
17 | NA | TRBJ1-6 | TRBV21-1 | CASSKVLQPARNSPLHF